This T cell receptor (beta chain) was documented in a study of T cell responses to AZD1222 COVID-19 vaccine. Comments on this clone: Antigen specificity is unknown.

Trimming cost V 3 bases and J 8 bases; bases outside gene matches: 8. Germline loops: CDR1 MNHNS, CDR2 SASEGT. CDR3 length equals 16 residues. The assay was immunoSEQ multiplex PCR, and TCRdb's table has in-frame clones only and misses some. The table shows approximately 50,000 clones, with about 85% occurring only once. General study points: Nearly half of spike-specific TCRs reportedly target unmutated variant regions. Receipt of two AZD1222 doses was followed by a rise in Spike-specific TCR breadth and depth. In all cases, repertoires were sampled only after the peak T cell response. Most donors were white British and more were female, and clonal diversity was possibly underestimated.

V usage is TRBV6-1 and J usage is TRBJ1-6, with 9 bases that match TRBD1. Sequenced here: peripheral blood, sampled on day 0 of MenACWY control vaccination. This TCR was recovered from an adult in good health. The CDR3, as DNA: TGTGCCAGCAGTGACAATTCGGGACAGGGCTATTCACCCCTCCACTTT. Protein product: CASSDNSGQGYSPLHF.